The TCR beta chain described here comes from a study of CD8+ T cells in alopecia areata. Study at large: Treated patients swallowed 5 to 10 mg of oral tofacitinib twice daily.

Treatment described: oral pan-JAK inhibitor, 5-10 mg twice daily. Alopecia areata patients provided lesional scalp punch biopsies and peripheral blood. Study-level results: For patients receiving tofacitinib, scalp clonality and expanded CD8+ clones among the top 100 significantly decreased. Many expanded lesional clones persisted in scalp and blood during tofacitinib.

cDNA serving as the sequencing template came from extracted, reverse transcribed RNA. TCRdb's table, derived via immunoSEQ multiplex PCR, lists solely in-frame clones and lacks some. Here the sample spans approximately 65,000 clones, around 42% being singletons. Germline assignment: CDR1 SGHAT and CDR2 FQDESV (reference sequence). The CDR3 is 17 amino acids. The V end was cut by 0 bases, the J end by 6 bases, with 21 bases between. This clone was seen only a few times. Its antigen is undetermined. Specimen: CD8+ T cells sorted from blood, collected around week 37, from a patient treated with tofacitinib. The chain carries TRBV11-1 and TRBJ2-7; tentatively, D is TRBD2 (6 bases). This clonotype was obtained from a human donor with alopecia areata. The CDR3, as DNA: TGTGCCAGCAGCTTAGCTGAAACCGGGAGAGTGGCTGGCGAGCAGTACTTC. Translating it yields CASSLAETGRVAGEQYF.